This T cell receptor beta chain was recovered during a study of shared clonotypes between healthy human individuals. Libraries were prepared by immunoSEQ multiplex PCR; TCRdb keeps only in-frame clonotypes and omits some of them. This table has some 630,000 clones, 72% appearing once. A note on this clone: Its antigen remains unidentified.

CDR1 and CDR2 from the germline V gene are LNHDA and SQIVND (reference sequence). V was cut by 5 bases and J by 0 bases, with 23 bases left in between. The CDR3 runs 19 residues. Study outcomes and limitations: Approximately 4.6% of naive CD4 clonotypes were shared across a few donors. Larger richness was generally estimated for naive than memory subsets. The generation probabilities recorded for non-shared clonotypes fell below those of clonotypes shared by all four donors.

The sample consisted of memory CD4+ T cells sorted from blood. The subset here: CD45RA-negative fraction. This TCR came from a woman in her thirties in good health. This chain links TRBV19 with TRBJ1-3, with D maybe TRBD1 (6 bases). The CDR3 DNA is TGTGCCAGTAGTGCTAGCTACTCGACAGGAGACAACTCTGGAAACACCATATATTTT. Its translation is CASSASYSTGDNSGNTIYF.